The entry below gives a single T cell receptor (beta chain) sequence along with its context. Clones were read by immunoSEQ multiplex PCR, and TCRdb kept only the in-frame ones, dropping some. This sample has 110,000 to 150,000 clones, with 85% to 95% found just once. This entry comes from a study of cytomegalovirus exposure and HLA in healthy donors. Overall study context: Later, an analysis reported that the 120 or so validation repertoires had used the same platform as the approximately 660 first-cohort repertoires.

CDR1 is SGHVS and CDR2 is FNYEAQ in the germline V gene. This CDR3 contains 14 residues. V was cut by 5 bases and J by 2 bases, with 12 bases left in between. This receptor was taken from a man between 18 and 35 years old in good health and CMV-seropositive. This chain uses TRBV7-6 with TRBJ2-5; tentative D call: TRBD2 (5 bases). Sequences were obtained from PBMCs. The CDR3 loop reads CASSPTRNQETQYF. CDR3 DNA sequence: TGTGCCAGCAGCCCAACTAGAAATCAAGAGACCCAGTACTTC. The entire variable domain, with the rest obtained from reference TRBV7-6 and TRBJ2-5, is as follows: GAGVSQSPRYKVTKRGQDVALRCDPISGHVSLYWYRQALGQGPEFLTYFNYEAQQDKSGLPNDRFSAERPEGSISTLTIQRTEQRDSAMYRCASSPTRNQETQYFGPGTRLLVL.